This entry describes one T cell receptor beta chain. Its antigen has not been determined. One base away there is no much larger clone; base qualities are not given. This entry is derived from a study of T cell repertoires in cytomegalovirus infection (dated by TCRdb to the late 2010s). Describing the broader study: Donor HLA type was relevant to the analysis, because carriage of CMV infection together with the matching HLA type was indicated by public TCR beta signatures. Results the study describes overall, beyond this receptor: In the ex vivo response, HLA-C-restricted CMV-specific TCR beta clonotypes were dominant, and in two of eight donors the single most frequent clonotype came from this HLA-C-restricted group. In both this cohort and an independent cohort of 352 donors, the cumulative frequency of public TCR beta family members distinguished carriers of CMV infection plus the relevant HLA type.

The sequencer was an Illumina HiSeq 1500. TCRdb took the public reads, trimmed them with fastp at Q25, ran MiXCR for clone calling and kept in-frame beta chains. Every CDR3 protein is listed once, alongside the most common genes and DNA of its rows. Present in this sample are roughly 250,000 distinct CDR3 sequences, roughly 12% of which were seen just once. The ten largest clones represent 1.5% to 2% of the sample. Spanning cysteine to phenylalanine, the CDR3 consists of 14 amino acids. The kept DNA is CDR3 alone, 42 bases in frame from the first base. V is pared back by 2 bases and J by 5 bases, with 12 bases lying between the germline termini. CDR1 and CDR2 are drawn from the germline V gene: KGHDR, SFDVKD.

The rearrangement combines TRBV24-1 with TRBJ2-7, and perhaps TRBD2 as D gene, on 6 matching bases. The specimen sequenced was PBMCs. This TCR was sampled from a human donor in good health (CMV status not recorded). Some clones in this sample may be carry-over from other donors' samples. The sequenced DNA: TGTGCCACCAGTGATTCCGGGACGGGGGACGAGCAGTACTTC. Its product reads: CATSDSGTGDEQYF.